A single sample is the source of the 23 T cell receptor beta chains below, sequenced in a study of blood T cell repertoires in COVID-19. Method: immunoSEQ multiplex PCR; TCRdb's copy keeps in-frame clones and lacks some. The sample lists 120,000 to 150,000 clones, about 74% seen once, with roughly 15% in the top ten. Sequencing input: peripheral blood. Receptors were obtained from a man between 45 and 60 years old with acute or convalescent COVID-19.

The chain joins TRBV7-8 to TRBJ2-6; the match to TRBD1 covers 8 bases. The germline V gene encodes CDR1 SGHVS and CDR2 FQNEAQ. CDR3 length: 19 residues. The junction had 14 bases not matched to a gene; V was cut back by 5 bases and J by 2 bases. In DNA, the CDR3 is TGTGCCAGCAGCGCCCCCCCGGGACAGGCAATCGCTGGGGCCAACGTCCTGACTTTC. Amino acids: CASSAPPGQAIAGANVLTF.

Ten or more counts support this clone. The chain carries TRBV6-5 and TRBJ1-2; 9 bases are shared with TRBD1. The CDR3 spans 13 residues. Looked up from germline, CDR1 is MNHEY and CDR2 is SVGAGI. V shed 5 bases, J shed 8 bases, and the junction held 6 bases outside the gene matches. CDR3 nucleotide sequence: TGTGCCAGCAGTCTTACAGGGGGCCGAGGCTACACCTTC. This gives the protein CASSLTGGRGYTF.

The chain uses TRBV9 and TRBJ1-4, with TRBD1 as a possible D gene (6 bases). The CDR3 is 17 amino acids. From germline, CDR1 is SGDLS and CDR2 YYNGEE. Between the trimmed V and J ends, which lost 5 bases and 4 bases, there was a span of 21 bases. CDR3 nucleotide sequence: TGTGCCAGCAGTCCATCTATAGGACAGACTATTAATGAAAAACTGTTTTTT. Protein sequence: CASSPSIGQTINEKLFF.

This clone was recorded once. The CDR3 spells CSVLGGDDGYTF. The CDR3 DNA reads TGCAGCGTGCTCGGGGGGGACGATGGCTACACCTTC. The chain has TRBV29-1 and TRBJ1-2; the D gene is possibly TRBD1 (5 bases). CDR3 size: 12 residues. The germline V gene encodes CDR1 SQVTM and CDR2 ANQGSEA. V lost 6 bases and J lost 6, with 14 bases in between.

The V call is TRBV7-2, the J call TRBJ2-3, with a possible D match to TRBD2 (6 bases). Trimming left V 5 bases short and J 0 bases short, with 12 bases between. The length of the CDR3 is 15 residues. CDR1 is SGHTA and CDR2 is FQGNSA in the germline V gene. The CDR3 DNA is TGTGCCAGCAGCCTAGGGGACTTTAGCACAGATACGCAGTATTTT. The encoded protein is CASSLGDFSTDTQYF.

V gene TRBV5-1 combines with J gene TRBJ2-1; D unresolved. V shed 1 base and J shed 8 bases, with 13 bases lying between them. The length of the CDR3 is 14 residues. From germline, CDR1 is SGHRS and CDR2 YFSETQ. The CDR3 is CASSLIGTFDEQFF. The CDR3 coding sequence is TGCGCCAGCAGCTTGATTGGCACCTTTGATGAGCAGTTCTTC.

The CDR3 protein is CASSPEGRNEKLFF. The CDR3 DNA reads as TGTGCCAGCAGCCCAGAGGGCAGAAATGAAAAACTGTTTTTT. This sequence joins TRBV5-4 and TRBJ1-4, with no clear D. V was trimmed by 4 bases and J by 5 bases, leaving 12 bases between them. Germline V CDR1 and CDR2: SGHNT, YYREEE (reference sequence). CDR3 length equals 14 residues. The full variable domain, with the rest looked up from reference TRBV5-4 and TRBJ1-4, is ETGVTQSPTHLIKTRGQQVTLRCSSQSGHNTVSWYQQALGQGPQFIFQYYREEENGRGNFPPRFSGLQFPNYSSELNVNALELDDSALYLCASSPEGRNEKLFFGSGTQLSVL.

This clone was seen more than once but under ten times. The chain uses TRBV10-2 and TRBJ1-1, with a possible D match to TRBD1 (5 bases). CDR3 size: 16 residues. The germline gives CDR1 WSHSY, CDR2 SAAADI. Trimming stripped 0 bases from V and 3 bases from J, with 14 bases between. The CDR3 protein is CASSESRMEGDTEAFF. The CDR3 nucleotides read TGCGCCAGCAGTGAGTCGAGAATGGAAGGGGACACTGAAGCTTTCTTT.

The rearrangement uses TRBV15 and TRBJ2-5; D may be TRBD2 (5 bases). The CDR3 runs to 14 residues. Trimming pared 1 base from V and 3 bases from J, leaving 9 bases between. CDR1 LNHNV and CDR2 YYDKDF come from the germline V gene (reference sequence). The CDR3 DNA follows: TGTGCCACCAGCAGAGTTTCGGGGAAAGAGACCCAGTACTTC. It translates to CATSRVSGKETQYF.

This clone was recorded a few times. The chain recombines TRBV6-1 with TRBJ2-1, with D maybe TRBD2 (5 bases). Germline CDR1 is MNHNS and CDR2 is SASEGT. This CDR3 is 17 amino acids long. V dropped 2 bases and J dropped 0 bases, with 14 bases sitting between them. DNA for the CDR3: TGTGCCAGCAGTGAAAAGGTTTATGGGAGCTCCTACAATGAGCAGTTCTTC. This codes for CASSEKVYGSSYNEQFF.

The chain joins TRBV30 to TRBJ1-2, with D uncertain. In germline, CDR1 is GTSNPN, CDR2 SVGIG (reference sequence). Trimming cost V 4 bases and J 7 bases, with 16 bases left between them. This CDR3 is 13 amino acids long. CDR3 sequence: CAWTAEGRGGYTF. CDR3 nucleotides: TGTGCCTGGACCGCTGAGGGTCGGGGTGGCTACACCTTC.

The chain employs TRBV6-1 and TRBJ2-2; 8 bases are shared with TRBD2. The length of the CDR3 is 15 residues. After removal of 2 bases from V and 1 base from J, the junction contained 0 bases not matched to a gene. The germline CDR1 and CDR2 sequences are MNHNS and SASEGT. The CDR3 coding sequence is TGTGCCAGCAGTGAAACTAGCGGGAACACCGGGGAGCTGTTTTTT. Translating it yields CASSETSGNTGELFF.

This clone has more than one count but fewer than ten. The rearrangement links TRBV5-5 to TRBJ1-1; 8 bases are shared with TRBD1. Germline V gives CDR1 SGHKS, CDR2 YYEKEE (reference sequence). The junction had 7 bases not matched to a gene; V was cut back by 3 bases and J by 3 bases. The CDR3 sequence is 15 residues long. The CDR3 reads CASSSRTGMDTEAFF. In DNA form, the CDR3 reads TGTGCCAGCAGCTCCCGGACAGGGATGGACACTGAAGCTTTCTTT.

This sequence joins TRBV7-9 and TRBJ1-4, with 8 bases that match TRBD1. Per germline, CDR1 SEHNR and CDR2 FQNEAQ (reference sequence). V shed 5 bases and J 0 bases; nucleotides not matched to a gene: 11. The CDR3 loop spans 18 amino acids. The CDR3 is CASSNRQGPLATNEKLFF. In nucleotides, the CDR3 is TGTGCCAGCAGCAATCGACAGGGGCCCCTTGCAACTAATGAAAAACTGTTTTTT.

On this clone: The sample holds other DNA sequences that translate to the same CDR3. J is TRBJ2-2 and V is TRBV9; D not certain. Looked up from germline, CDR1 is SGDLS and CDR2 is YYNGEE. This CDR3 has 13 residues. V was clipped by 1 base and J by 5 bases, with 6 bases between them. The CDR3 sequence is CASSVSVTGELFF. Here the CDR3 DNA reads TGTGCCAGCAGCGTATCAGTAACCGGGGAGCTGTTTTTT.

This clone showed up just a few times. The rearrangement uses TRBV9 and TRBJ1-4; the match to TRBD1 covers 8 bases. The CDR3 has 14 residues. The V segment lost 3 bases and the J segment 10 bases; nucleotides outside the gene matches: 8. Germline assignment: CDR1 SGDLS and CDR2 YYNGEE. CDR3 nucleotide sequence: TGTGCCAGCAGCGCGGGACAGGCAGTCGCAAAACTGTTTTTT. Residues: CASSAGQAVAKLFF.

The J gene is TRBJ2-5, the V gene TRBV29-1; maybe TRBD1 (5 bases). The germline V gene has CDR1 SQVTM and CDR2 ANQGSEA. The V end was cut by 0 bases, the J end by 3 bases, with 11 bases between. CDR3 length equals 14 residues. The CDR3: CSVEEFGAKETQYF. CDR3 DNA sequence: TGCAGCGTTGAAGAGTTTGGGGCAAAAGAGACCCAGTACTTC.

V and J are TRBV28 and TRBJ2-7, with a tentative D call TRBD1 (6 bases). Germline CDR1 MDHEN, CDR2 SYDVKM. The CDR3 contains 14 residues. The germline V and J ends were trimmed by 4 bases and 3 bases, with 13 bases remaining between them. CDR3 nucleotide sequence: TGTGCCAGCAGTTCGACAGGAGTTGTCTACGAGCAGTACTTC. As protein: CASSSTGVVYEQYF.

The genes are TRBV29-1 and TRBJ1-2; D is perhaps TRBD1 (5 bases). The CDR3 loop spans 13 amino acids. CDR1 is SQVTM, CDR2 ANQGSEA, per germline. V gave up 7 bases and J gave up 0 bases, with 12 bases separating them. Written as DNA, the CDR3 is TGCAGCGGGGCCGGGGGAACTAACTATGGCTACACCTTC. It is translated as CSGAGGTNYGYTF. The variable domain in full, with the rest retrieved from reference TRBV29-1 and TRBJ1-2, is SAVISQKPSRDICQRGTSLTIQCQVDSQVTMMFWYRQQPGQSLTLIATANQGSEATYESGFVIDKFPISRPNLTFSTLTVSNMSPEDSSIYLCSGAGGTNYGYTFGSGTRLTVV.

V gene TRBV28 combines with J gene TRBJ1-1; 8 nucleotides agree with TRBD1. Germline assignment: CDR1 MDHEN and CDR2 SYDVKM. The CDR3 covers 15 residues. V lost 5 bases to trimming and J lost 1 base; unmatched junction nucleotides: 6. The CDR3 sequence is CASSNPTGANTEAFF. The CDR3 DNA reads as TGTGCCAGCAGTAACCCGACAGGGGCGAACACTGAAGCTTTCTTT.

This clone was observed a single time. This chain links TRBV12-5 with TRBJ2-1; tentative D call: TRBD2 (6 bases). Germline CDR1 is LGHNT and CDR2 is FRNRAP. The CDR3 covers 12 residues. The V and J ends lost 3 bases and 9 bases respectively, with 9 bases between them. CDR3 amino acids: CASGFAGIEQFF. DNA for the CDR3: TGTGCTAGTGGTTTTGCGGGGATTGAGCAGTTCTTC.

This clone was seen a single time. As DNA, the CDR3 is TGTGCCTGGAGTCCCCAGGGGGCATTCTATGGCTACACCTTC. Protein sequence: CAWSPQGAFYGYTF. This rearrangement joins TRBV30 to TRBJ1-2, with 8 bases matching TRBD1. The CDR3 sequence is 14 residues long. Germline V CDR1 and CDR2: GTSNPN, SVGIG (reference sequence). Trimming took 2 bases from V and 4 from J; bases not matched to a gene: 6.

The chain employs TRBV5-1 and TRBJ2-1; TRBD2 is a possible D gene (6 bases). The germline V gene encodes CDR1 SGHRS and CDR2 YFSETQ. The CDR3 covers 15 residues. V was shortened by 0 bases and J by 10 bases, with 17 bases between the two germline ends. The CDR3 DNA is TGCGCCAGCAGCTTGGGACGGAGCAAAGGGAGGGAGCAGTTCTTC. Translated: CASSLGRSKGREQFF.